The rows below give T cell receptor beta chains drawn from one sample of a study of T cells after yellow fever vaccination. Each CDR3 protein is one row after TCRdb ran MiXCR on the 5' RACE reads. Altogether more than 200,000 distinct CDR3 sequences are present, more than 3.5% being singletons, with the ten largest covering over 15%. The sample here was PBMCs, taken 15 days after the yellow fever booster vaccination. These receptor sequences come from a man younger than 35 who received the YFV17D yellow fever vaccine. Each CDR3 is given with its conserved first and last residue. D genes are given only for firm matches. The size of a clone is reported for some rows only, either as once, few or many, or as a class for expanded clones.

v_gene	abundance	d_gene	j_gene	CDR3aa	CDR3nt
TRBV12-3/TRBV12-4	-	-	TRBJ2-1	CASGSPEWSYNEQFF	TGTGCCAGCGGGTCCCCGGAATGGTCCTACAATGAGCAGTTCTTC
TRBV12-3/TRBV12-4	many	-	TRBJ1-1	CASRFRWDTEAFF	TGTGCCAGCAGATTTAGATGGGACACTGAAGCTTTCTTT
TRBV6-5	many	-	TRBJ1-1	CASGAAFF	TGTGCCAGTGGGGCCGCTTTCTTT
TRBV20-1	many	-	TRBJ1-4	CSARDGTGFNEKLFF	TGCAGTGCTAGAGATGGGACGGGCTTTAATGAAAAACTGTTTTTT
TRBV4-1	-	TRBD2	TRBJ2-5	CASSQGTIAGLTQYF	TGCGCCAGCAGCCAAGGGACTATAGCGGGGTTGACCCAGTACTTC
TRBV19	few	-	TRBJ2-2	CASSSYRWAAITGELFF	TGTGCCAGTAGTTCTTATAGATGGGCGGCTATCACCGGGGAGCTGTTTTTT
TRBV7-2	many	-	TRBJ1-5	CASSFLGIDQPQHF	TGTGCCAGCAGCTTTCTTGGCATAGATCAGCCCCAGCATTTT
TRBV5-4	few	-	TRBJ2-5	CASSLEGQRTQYF	TGTGCCAGCAGCTTGGAAGGACAGAGGACCCAGTACTTC
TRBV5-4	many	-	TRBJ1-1	CASSLGSRTDGTEAFF	TGTGCCAGCAGCTTGGGTTCCCGGACAGACGGCACTGAAGCTTTCTTT
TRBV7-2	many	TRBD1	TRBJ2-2	CASSARGQGVFGELFF	TGTGCCAGCAGCGCAAGGGGACAGGGGGTTTTCGGGGAGCTGTTTTTT
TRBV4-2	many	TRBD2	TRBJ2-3	CASSQGDYRPDTQYF	TGTGCCAGCAGCCAAGGGGACTACAGGCCAGATACGCAGTATTTT
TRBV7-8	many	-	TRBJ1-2	CASSIGSAAYGYTF	TGTGCCAGCAGCATAGGGTCGGCAGCGTATGGCTACACCTTC
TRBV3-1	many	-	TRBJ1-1	CASSPRIRNAAFF	TGTGCCAGCAGCCCAAGGATCAGGAATGCAGCTTTCTTT
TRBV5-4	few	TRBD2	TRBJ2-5	CASSPGSGGLETQYF	TGTGCCAGCAGCCCAGGTAGCGGGGGACTGGAGACCCAGTACTTC
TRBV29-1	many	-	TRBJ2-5	CSVDLRGLEGTQYF	TGCAGCGTTGACCTAAGAGGACTCGAGGGGACCCAGTACTTC
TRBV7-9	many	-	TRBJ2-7	CASSTRKEGEQYF	TGTGCCAGCAGCACTCGTAAGGAAGGCGAGCAGTACTTC
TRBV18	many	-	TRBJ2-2	CASSFPTDTGELFF	TGTGCCAGCTCATTTCCCACAGACACCGGGGAGCTGTTTTTT
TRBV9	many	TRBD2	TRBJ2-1	CASSLTSGGEQFF	TGTGCCAGCAGCCTGACTAGCGGAGGGGAGCAGTTCTTC
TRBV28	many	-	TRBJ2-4	CASSRTGTGVAKNIQYF	TGTGCCAGCAGCAGGACCGGGACCGGTGTCGCCAAAAACATTCAGTACTTC
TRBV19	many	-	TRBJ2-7	CASSKGFGIYEQYF	TGTGCCAGTAGTAAGGGGTTTGGGATCTACGAGCAGTACTTC
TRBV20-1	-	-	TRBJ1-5	CSARAPALLQPQHF	TGCAGTGCTAGGGCGCCCGCTCTCTTACAGCCCCAGCATTTT
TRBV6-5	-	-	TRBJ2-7	CASSYGRGNRREQYF	TGTGCCAGCAGTTACGGTAGGGGGAATCGTCGCGAGCAGTACTTC
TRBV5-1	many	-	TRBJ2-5	CASSSPQTGGGETQYF	TGCGCCAGCAGCTCGCCGCAGACAGGTGGAGGAGAGACCCAGTACTTC
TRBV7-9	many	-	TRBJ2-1	CASSLAGVRKYNEQFF	TGTGCCAGCAGCTTAGCGGGGGTCAGAAAGTACAATGAGCAGTTCTTC
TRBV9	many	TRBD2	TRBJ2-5	CASSVSGGYQETQYF	TGTGCCAGCAGCGTTAGCGGGGGGTACCAAGAGACCCAGTACTTC
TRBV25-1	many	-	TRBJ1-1	CASSEGYWVNTEAFF	TGTGCCAGCAGCGAAGGGTATTGGGTGAACACTGAAGCTTTCTTT
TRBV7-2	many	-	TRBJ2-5	CASSPWGAQETQYF	TGTGCCAGCAGCCCGTGGGGGGCCCAAGAGACCCAGTACTTC